The next 13 T cell receptor beta chains were all read from a single sample in a study of shared clonotypes between healthy human individuals (dated by TCRdb to the early 2020s). The library was prepared using the immunoSEQ multiplex PCR assay. What TCRdb holds here is the immuneACCESS table cut down to in-frame rearrangements. Part of the clones is not present; checked against another copy, under half of the missing clones reflect an unresolved V gene, and the others are unexplained. The sample has about 2.5 million clones on record, approximately 90% of them singletons. The ten biggest clones cover approximately 0.39% of the sample. The sequenced material came from naive CD4+ T cells from PBMCs. The sample's cell subset or site label is to be understood as: CD45RA+ positively selected. Receptors originate from a young man in good health. Some clones in this sample may be carry-over from other donors' samples.

CDR3 coding DNA: TGTGCCAGCAGCTTAGTTAAGGGGGCAGGGCCGGGCTATACTGAAGCTTTCTTT. It translates to CASSLVKGAGPGYTEAFF. This chain joins TRBV7-2 and TRBJ1-1, with 7 bases identical to TRBD1. V shed 1 base and J 5 bases; nucleotides not matched to a gene: 16. Germline V gene sequence: CDR1 SGHTA, CDR2 FQGNSA. There are 18 residues in the CDR3.

This clone showed up just a few times. The chain couples TRBV27 to TRBJ1-1; D unresolved. The germline CDR1 and CDR2 sequences are MNHEY and SMNVEV (reference sequence). V was pared by 4 bases and J by 8 bases, with 14 bases between. The CDR3 totals 13 residues. CDR3 protein: CASSSQSASEAFF. In DNA form, the CDR3 reads TGTGCCAGCAGTTCACAGAGCGCTAGCGAAGCTTTCTTT.

This chain connects TRBV28 to TRBJ1-1; D remains ambiguous. The germline V gene has CDR1 MDHEN and CDR2 SYDVKM. With 6 bases removed from V and 0 bases from J, the gap between germline ends came to 20 bases. The CDR3 is 17 residues long. The CDR3 here is CASSRPGRLSLNTEAFF. The CDR3 DNA reads TGTGCCAGCAGCCGACCGGGCCGTCTATCTCTGAACACTGAAGCTTTCTTT.

This clone was seen just once. The chain recombines TRBV2 with TRBJ1-1; TRBD1 agrees at 9 bases. The CDR3 loop spans 14 amino acids. Per the germline V gene, CDR1 is SNHLY and CDR2 is FYNNEI. V lost 11 bases to trimming and J lost 1 base; unmatched junction nucleotides: 8. CDR3 DNA: TGTGCCGGGACCTGGGACAGGGAGAACACTGAAGCTTTCTTT. Translation gives CAGTWDRENTEAFF.

This clone was recorded once. The chain uses TRBV9 and TRBJ2-1; TRBD2 aligns across 12 bases. Germline CDR1 is SGDLS and CDR2 is YYNGEE. Trimming cost V 0 bases and J 8 bases; bases outside gene matches: 6. This CDR3 comprises 16 residues. CDR3 sequence: CASSVGWTSGNDEQFF. The CDR3 nucleotides are TGTGCCAGCAGCGTAGGGTGGACTAGCGGGAATGATGAGCAGTTCTTC.

This clone was counted a single time. The chain employs TRBV9 and TRBJ2-3; 8 positions agree with TRBD2. The CDR3 is made up of 17 amino acids. Trimming at V came to 2 bases and at J to 2 bases, leaving 10 bases not matched to a gene. Germline CDR1 and CDR2: SGDLS and YYNGEE. The CDR3 DNA reads as TGTGCCAGCAGCGTGGCAACGGGAGGGCCGACCACAGATACGCAGTATTTT. Its protein product is CASSVATGGPTTDTQYF.

The chain links TRBV20-1 to TRBJ2-5; D unclear. Germline V gives CDR1 DFQATT, CDR2 SNEGSKA (reference sequence). V lost 0 bases, J lost 4 bases, and 3 bases lay in between. This CDR3 contains 11 residues. DNA for the CDR3: TGCAGTGCTAGAGATACAGAGACCCAGTACTTC. It encodes CSARDTETQYF.

The V and J genes are TRBV7-2 and TRBJ2-7; D is uncertain. Deletions cut 2 bases from V and 3 bases from J, with 14 bases between. Germline assignment: CDR1 SGHTA and CDR2 FQGNSA. The CDR3 length is 15 residues. CDR3 bases: TGTGCCAGCAGCTTAATGTGGACCCCCGACTACGAGCAGTACTTC. Its protein product is CASSLMWTPDYEQYF. The full variable domain, completed using reference TRBV7-2 and TRBJ2-7, is GAGVSQSPSNKVTEKGKDVELRCDPISGHTALYWYRQSLGQGLEFLIYFQGNSAPDKSGLPSDRFSAERTGGSVSTLTIQRTQQEDSAVYLCASSLMWTPDYEQYFGPGTRLTVT.

In this sample, this clone turned up a few times. The chain uses TRBV28 and TRBJ1-5; no firm D call. The CDR3 extends over 13 amino acids. Trimming cost V 6 bases and J 8 bases, with 14 bases left between them. Germline-derived CDR1 and CDR2 are MDHEN and SYDVKM. This CDR3 is CASSYQGLEPQHF. The CDR3 DNA follows: TGTGCCAGCAGCTACCAAGGTTTAGAGCCCCAGCATTTT.

In regard to this clone: The same CDR3 can be traced to other DNA sequences in this sample. The chain combines TRBV5-6 with TRBJ2-2; 7 bases line up with TRBD2. The trim removed 4 bases at V and 7 bases at J, leaving 4 bases unmatched. CDR3 length: 13 amino acids. Germline values: CDR1 SGHDT, CDR2 YYEEEE. CDR3 nucleotides: TGTGCCAGCAGCGCCGGGAGGTTCGGGGAGCTGTTTTTT. Residues: CASSAGRFGELFF.

This clone appeared a single time. This chain links TRBV29-1 with TRBJ1-3; no clear D. V was trimmed by 6 bases and J by 3 bases, leaving 12 bases between them. This CDR3 is 13 amino acids long. The germline V gene has CDR1 SQVTM and CDR2 ANQGSEA. The CDR3, as DNA: TGCAGCGTCGAGGACCAGATTGGAAACACCATATATTTT. Residues: CSVEDQIGNTIYF.

The V call is TRBV7-9, the J call TRBJ1-5; D remains ambiguous. This CDR3 contains 14 residues. Looked up from germline, CDR1 is SEHNR and CDR2 is FQNEAQ (reference sequence). Trimming pared 3 bases from V and 4 bases from J, leaving 10 bases between. CDR3 loop: CASSLNNGNQPQHF. CDR3 coding DNA: TGTGCCAGCAGCTTGAACAACGGGAATCAGCCCCAGCATTTT.

The rearrangement joins TRBV11-1 to TRBJ2-5; D uncertain. The germline V gene has CDR1 SGHAT and CDR2 FQDESV (reference sequence). The CDR3 is 13 amino acids. With 5 bases removed from V and 1 base from J, the gap between germline ends came to 8 bases. CDR3 residues: CASSRYFQETQYF. The CDR3 bases are TGTGCCAGCAGCCGATATTTCCAAGAGACCCAGTACTTC.